The next 13 T cell receptor beta chains were all read from a single sample in a study of tumour-infiltrating T cells in Burkitt lymphoma. Clones were read by immunoSEQ multiplex PCR, and TCRdb kept only the in-frame ones, dropping some. The table lists thousands of clones, around four fifths of them singletons. Material for sequencing was tumor tissue. Receptor source: a human donor with diffuse large B-cell lymphoma.

V gene TRBV4-1 combines with J gene TRBJ2-3; D may correspond to TRBD1 or TRBD2 (5 bases each). With 1 base removed from V and 2 bases from J, the gap between germline ends came to 16 bases. Germline CDR1 and CDR2: MGHRA and YSYEKL. The CDR3 is 17 residues long. CDR3 sequence: CASSQAWGRDPTDTQYF. DNA of the CDR3: TGCGCCAGCAGCCAAGCATGGGGCAGGGACCCCACAGATACGCAGTATTTT.

V gene TRBV4-2 combines with J gene TRBJ2-7; 9 nucleotides agree with TRBD2. Trimming cost V 0 bases and J 6 bases; bases outside gene matches: 3. The CDR3 totals 14 residues. The germline V gene encodes CDR1 LGHNA and CDR2 YNFKEQ. DNA for the CDR3: TGTGCCAGCAGCCAAGAGCGGGGGGGCAGCGAGCAGTACTTC. It translates to CASSQERGGSEQYF.

This chain's CDR3 is CASSFGVAGELFF. In DNA form, the CDR3 reads TGTGCCAGCAGCTTTGGAGTCGCCGGGGAGCTGTTTTTT. The chain combines TRBV5-5 with TRBJ2-2; no clear D gene. CDR1 is SGHKS, CDR2 YYEKEE, per germline (reference sequence). The germline V and J ends were trimmed by 2 bases and 6 bases, with 8 bases remaining between them. The CDR3 loop spans 13 amino acids.

Here the CDR3 DNA reads TGTGCCAGCCGGACAGGGGGCAATCAGCCCCAGCATTTT. Translating gives CASRTGGNQPQHF. This chain connects TRBV27 to TRBJ1-5; TRBD1 agrees at 9 bases. CDR1 MNHEY and CDR2 SMNVEV come from the germline V gene (reference sequence). V dropped 8 bases and J dropped 2; count of bases not matched to a gene: 1. The CDR3 is made up of 13 amino acids.

The genes are TRBV19 and TRBJ2-1; 10 bases are a match to TRBD2. J lost 9 bases, V lost 4 bases, and 12 bases had no gene match. The CDR3 runs to 16 residues. Germline-derived CDR1 and CDR2 are LNHDA and SQIVND (reference sequence). DNA for the CDR3: TGTGCCAGTAGTAGGCCGGGACTAGCGTTTCTTCTTGAGCAGTTCTTC. It yields the protein CASSRPGLAFLLEQFF.

V is TRBV15 and J is TRBJ1-1; D perhaps matches TRBD1 (6 bases). The V and J ends lost 0 bases and 3 bases respectively, with 11 bases between them. The CDR3 consists of 15 residues. Looked up from germline, CDR1 is LNHNV and CDR2 is YYDKDF (reference sequence). CDR3: CATSREEGVHTEAFF. The CDR3 DNA is TGTGCCACCAGCAGAGAGGAGGGGGTACACACTGAAGCTTTCTTT.

The chain joins TRBV5-6 to TRBJ2-3; D gene unclear. CDR1 is SGHDT, CDR2 YYEEEE, per germline. The CDR3 is 15 amino acids. V lost 4 bases, J lost 0 bases, and 12 bases lay in between. Here the CDR3 DNA reads TGTGCCAGCAGCATACTCGTATCTAGCACAGATACGCAGTATTTT. Translated: CASSILVSSTDTQYF. Drawing the rest from reference TRBV5-6 and TRBJ2-3, the complete variable domain is DAGVTQSPTHLIKTRGQQVTLRCSPKSGHDTVSWYQQALGQGPQFIFQYYEEEERQRGNFPDRFSGHQFPNYSSELNVNALLLGDSALYLCASSILVSSTDTQYFGPGTRLTVL.

A single count supports this clone. The rearrangement links TRBV9 to TRBJ2-1; TRBD2 matches at 8 bases. This CDR3 region has 15 residues. The V and J ends lost 7 bases and 1 base, in that order; junction bases with no gene match: 7. CDR1 is SGDLS, CDR2 YYNGEE, per germline. For the CDR3, the DNA is TGTGCCAGCTCCGGGGGACTAGGATCCTACAATGAGCAGTTCTTC. Translation: CASSGGLGSYNEQFF.

DNA of the CDR3: TGTGCCAGCAGCCCTCCAGCGGGAGGGTCCTACGAGCAGTACTTC. Residues: CASSPPAGGSYEQYF. The chain recombines TRBV7-6 with TRBJ2-7; 10 nucleotides match TRBD2. CDR1 is SGHVS and CDR2 is FNYEAQ in the germline V gene. The CDR3 runs to 15 residues. The J segment lost 1 base and the V segment lost 5 bases, leaving 5 bases of the junction unmatched.

The chain carries TRBV30 and TRBJ1-1, with D uncertain. V was cut by 3 bases and J by 3 bases, with 8 bases left in between. The CDR3 consists of 12 residues. Germline V gives CDR1 GTSNPN, CDR2 SVGIG (reference sequence). The DNA of the CDR3 is TGTGCCTGGAGGATGATGTACACTGAAGCTTTCTTT. It codes for CAWRMMYTEAFF.

The chain recombines TRBV29-1 with TRBJ2-3; 9 bases agree with TRBD2. The V gene's germline CDR1 is SQVTM and CDR2 ANQGSEA. The V segment lost 3 bases and the J segment 4 bases; nucleotides outside the gene matches: 5. The CDR3 spans 14 residues. The CDR3, as DNA: TGCAGCGTTGACCTAGCGGGACCGTCAGATACGCAGTATTTT. It specifies CSVDLAGPSDTQYF.

This clone was counted between two and nine times. The chain uses TRBV28 and TRBJ1-2; D not resolved. V lost 6 bases and J lost 4, with 9 bases in between. This CDR3 region has 12 residues. Germline V lookup: CDR1 MDHEN, CDR2 SYDVKM. CDR3 DNA sequence: TGTGCCAGCAGCCTTCGGTTCTATGGCTACACCTTC. As protein: CASSLRFYGYTF.

This chain joins TRBV7-9 and TRBJ1-6, with TRBD1 as a possible D gene (5 bases). Germline lookup yields CDR1 SEHNR and CDR2 FQNEAQ (reference sequence). With 8 bases removed from V and 6 bases from J, the gap between germline ends came to 14 bases. The length of the CDR3 is 14 residues. CDR3 bases: TGTGCCAGCCACCTGGGGGGGATTAATTCACCCCTCCACTTT. Translation gives CASHLGGINSPLHF. Looking up the rest from reference TRBV7-9 and TRBJ1-6 gives the full variable domain: DTGVSQNPRHKITKRGQNVTFRCDPISEHNRLYWYRQTLGQGPEFLTYFQNEAQLEKSRLLSDRFSAERPKGSFSTLEIQRTEQGDSAMYLCASHLGGINSPLHFGNGTRLTVT.